This T cell receptor beta chain was retrieved from a study of blood T cell repertoires in COVID-19. At the level of the study: Samples taken during acute and convalescent COVID-19 were collected in the United States, Italy and Spain.

This table comes from immunoSEQ multiplex PCR, and its TCRdb copy is limited to in-frame clones, with some not included. The profile covers 50,000 to 65,000 clones, with 75% to 90% appearing a single time and 16% taken by the ten largest. J gave up 2 bases and V 4 bases, and 4 bases lay outside the gene matches. Germline assignment: CDR1 ENHRY and CDR2 SYGVKD. The CDR3 is made up of 14 amino acids. Sequenced: peripheral blood. The chain recombines TRBV10-3 with TRBJ2-7; 8 bases align to TRBD1. The sequence was obtained from a human donor in a cohort sampled during active COVID-19. CDR3 residues: CAISVDRAPYEQYF. In nucleotides, the CDR3 is TGTGCCATCAGTGTGGACAGGGCACCCTACGAGCAGTACTTC.